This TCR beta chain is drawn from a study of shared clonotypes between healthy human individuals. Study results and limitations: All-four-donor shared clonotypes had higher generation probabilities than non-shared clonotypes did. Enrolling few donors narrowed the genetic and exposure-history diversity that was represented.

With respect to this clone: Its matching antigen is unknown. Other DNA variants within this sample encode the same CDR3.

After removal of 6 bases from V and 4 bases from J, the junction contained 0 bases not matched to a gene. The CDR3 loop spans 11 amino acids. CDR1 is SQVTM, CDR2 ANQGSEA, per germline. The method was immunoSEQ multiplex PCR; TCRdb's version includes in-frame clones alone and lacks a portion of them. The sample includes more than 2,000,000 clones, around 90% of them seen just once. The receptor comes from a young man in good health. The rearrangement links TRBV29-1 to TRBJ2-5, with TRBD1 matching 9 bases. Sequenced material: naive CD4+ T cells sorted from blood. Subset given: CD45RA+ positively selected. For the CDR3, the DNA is TGCAGCGTGGGACAGGGAGAGACCCAGTACTTC. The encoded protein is CSVGQGETQYF.